The clone carrying this TCR beta chain is medium-sized within its sample. This sample was included in a study of T cell responses to AZD1222 COVID-19 vaccine. Sequencing used immunoSEQ multiplex PCR; TCRdb keeps in-frame clones, though not all of them. The data contain under 95,000 clones, 90% of them singletons. The sequence was collected from an adult in good health. The sequencing here drew on peripheral blood, taken on day 0 of AZD1222 vaccination.

The CDR3 coding sequence is TGTGCCAGCAGCCCCAACGGGGGGTACAATCAGCCCCAGCATTTT. It translates to CASSPNGGYNQPQHF. The J gene is TRBJ1-5, the V gene TRBV5-6; TRBD1 might be the D (5 bases). This CDR3 is built from 15 residues. Germline V gene sequence: CDR1 SGHDT, CDR2 YYEEEE. With 4 bases removed from V and 3 bases from J, the gap between germline ends came to 14 bases.